The clone carrying this T cell receptor (beta chain) was counted once. Its specificity is not known. These data belong to a study of T cell responses to AZD1222 COVID-19 vaccine. Study at large: Pooled samples include second doses given at about 4 or 12 weeks. Findings of the study overall: Donors skewed white British and female; clonal diversity was possibly underestimated.

The assay was immunoSEQ multiplex PCR, and TCRdb's table has in-frame clones only and misses some. In the table there are about 88,000 clones, around 90% of which are singletons. Germline CDR1 and CDR2: MNHEY and SMNVEV (reference sequence). The ends were cut back, 3 bases at V and 9 bases at J, with 14 bases in the middle. This CDR3 contains 13 residues. Sequences were derived from peripheral blood, sampled on day 0 of AZD1222 vaccination. The chain employs TRBV27 and TRBJ1-1, with D perhaps TRBD1 (5 bases). The origin of this receptor is an adult in good health. CDR3 sequence (DNA): TGTGCCAGCAGTTTCTCTAACTTGGGGCAAGCTTTCTTT. It translates to CASSFSNLGQAFF.